This T cell receptor beta chain was profiled in a study of blood T cell repertoires in COVID-19. About the study: Sites across the United States, Italy and Spain contributed samples from acute and convalescent COVID-19. Nucleic acid was either cDNA or gDNA, and it came from T cells, B-cell-depleted T cells, or PBMCs.

This clone appeared a single time. V lost 6 bases to trimming and J lost 0 bases; unmatched junction nucleotides: 10. The CDR3 length is 16 residues. Germline values: CDR1 LGHNT, CDR2 FRNRAP. Per the original methods: Cell counts per sample came from amplifying reference gene primers. Assay: immunoSEQ multiplex PCR; the TCRdb copy retains only in-frame clones and omits some. V and J calls and clone size come straight from that table; D and trimming were deduced from the DNA. In the table there are fewer than 65,000 clones, around 93% of which are singletons. This rearrangement joins TRBV12-5 to TRBJ1-2, with 7 bases identical to TRBD1. The sequence derives from a woman aged 55-69 years with active or convalescent COVID-19. The sequenced sample was peripheral blood. The CDR3 DNA follows: TGTGCTAGTGGGGGGACAGCCCCCGGAGCTAACTATGGCTACACCTTC. Its translation is CASGGTAPGANYGYTF.